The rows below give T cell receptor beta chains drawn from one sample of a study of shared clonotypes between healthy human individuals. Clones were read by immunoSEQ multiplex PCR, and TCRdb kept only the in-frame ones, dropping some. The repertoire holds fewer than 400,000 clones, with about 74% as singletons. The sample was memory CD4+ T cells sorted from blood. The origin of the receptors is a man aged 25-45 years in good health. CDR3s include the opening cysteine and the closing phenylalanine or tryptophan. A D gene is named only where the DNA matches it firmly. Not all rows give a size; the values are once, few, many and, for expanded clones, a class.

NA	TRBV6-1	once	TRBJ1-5	TGTGCCAGCAGTGACCCAAGGTTGCCCCAGCATTTT	CASSDPRLPQHF
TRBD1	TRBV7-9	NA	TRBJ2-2	TGTGCCAGCAGCCATCGGGACAGGGGTCACGGGGAGCTGTTTTTT	CASSHRDRGHGELFF
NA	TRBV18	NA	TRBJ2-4	TGTGCCAGCTCACCACCCAGGGTGCAAAACATTCAGTACTTC	CASSPPRVQNIQYF
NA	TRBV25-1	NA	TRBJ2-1	TGTGCCAGCAGTGATAAAAGGGAGGAGGGACGGAGGCTTGATGAGCAGTTCTTC	CASSDKREEGRRLDEQFF
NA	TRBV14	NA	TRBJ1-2	TGTGCCAGCAGCCCGTTTACTGGTTATGGCTACACCTTC	CASSPFTGYGYTF
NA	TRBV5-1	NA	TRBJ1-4	TGCGCCAGCAGCCGGGGGCCAGCGGCAACTAATGAAAAACTGTTTTTT	CASSRGPAATNEKLFF
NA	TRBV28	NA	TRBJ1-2	TGTGCCAGCAGTTTAGCCCTCCGGGGGCATAGCGGCTACACCTTC	CASSLALRGHSGYTF
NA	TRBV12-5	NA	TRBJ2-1	TGTGCTAGTGGTGCTGAACAGGGAACCCCGCAGTTCTTC	CASGAEQGTPQFF
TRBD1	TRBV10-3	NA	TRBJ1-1	TGTGCCATCAGTGCGGCAGGGGGCGAGACTGAAGCTTTCTTT	CAISAAGGETEAFF
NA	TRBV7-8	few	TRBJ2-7	TGTGCCAGCAGCTTCAGTCGCTGGGCCGCGGGGGAGCAGTACTTC	CASSFSRWAAGEQYF
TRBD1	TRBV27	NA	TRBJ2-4	TGTGCCAGCAGTTTGAAGGGACAGGGCTTAAACATTCAGTACTTC	CASSLKGQGLNIQYF
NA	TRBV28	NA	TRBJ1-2	TGTGCCAGCAGTTTATCTTTGCTTACAGGTGGCTATGGCTACACCTTC	CASSLSLLTGGYGYTF
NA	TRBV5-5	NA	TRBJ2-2	TGTGCCAGCAGCCCCTTTGGAACCGGGGAGCTGTTTTTT	CASSPFGTGELFF
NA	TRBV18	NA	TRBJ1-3	TGTGCCAGCTCACTCATCTCTGGAAACACCATATATTTT	CASSLISGNTIYF
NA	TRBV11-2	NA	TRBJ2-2	TGTGCCAGCAGACAGGGGAGGGTAGCGGGAACTAACGGGGAGCTGTTTTTT	CASRQGRVAGTNGELFF
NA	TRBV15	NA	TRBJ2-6	TGTGCCACCAGCGCGTCGCCCTCTGGGGCCAACGTCCTGACTTTC	CATSASPSGANVLTF
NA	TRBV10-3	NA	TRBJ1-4	TGTGCCATCAGTGAGTCTGTGCGGGACGCGACAAATGAAAAACTGTTTTTT	CAISESVRDATNEKLFF
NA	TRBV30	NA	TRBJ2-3	TGTGTTTTGACCCCCGGTGAGCGTATTAGCACAGATACGCAGTATTTT	CVLTPGERISTDTQYF
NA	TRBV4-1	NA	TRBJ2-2	TGCGCCAGCAGCCAAGAAGGACTTTTGACCGGGGAGCTGTTTTTT	CASSQEGLLTGELFF
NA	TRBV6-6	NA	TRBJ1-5	TGTGCCAGCAGGTACAGAGATCAGCCCCAGCATTTT	CASRYRDQPQHF
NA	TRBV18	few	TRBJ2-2	TGTGCCAGCTCACCAAAGGAGGAGCTGTTTTTT	CASSPKEELFF
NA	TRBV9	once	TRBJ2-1	TGTGCCAGCAGCGAGCATTACAATGAGCAGTTCTTC	CASSEHYNEQFF
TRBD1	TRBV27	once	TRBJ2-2	TGTGCCACACAGGGGATGAACACCGGGGAGCTGTTTTTT	CATQGMNTGELFF
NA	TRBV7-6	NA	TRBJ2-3	TGTGCCAGCAGCCCTAGTATCCCGAGCGATACGCAGTATTTT	CASSPSIPSDTQYF
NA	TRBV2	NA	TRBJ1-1	TGTGCCAGCAGCGCGACAGGAATAGGTACTGAAGCTTTCTTT	CASSATGIGTEAFF
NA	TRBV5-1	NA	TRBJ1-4	TGCGCCAGCAGCTTCACAGGGAATCTACCGGAAAAACTGTTTTTT	CASSFTGNLPEKLFF
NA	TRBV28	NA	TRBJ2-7	TGTGCCAGCAACCTGGCTTCGAGGGTGAGCTCCTACGAGCAGTACTTC	CASNLASRVSSYEQYF
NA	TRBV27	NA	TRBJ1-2	TGTGCCAGCAGTTTCCTGGGGGACTATGGCTACACCTTC	CASSFLGDYGYTF
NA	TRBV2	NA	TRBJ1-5	TGTGCCACTCGGCTGCCCAATCAGCCCCAGCATTTT	CATRLPNQPQHF
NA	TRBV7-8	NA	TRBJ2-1	TGTGCCAGCGAAAAAACAAGAAGGGGTAGTGAGCAGTTCTTC	CASEKTRRGSEQFF
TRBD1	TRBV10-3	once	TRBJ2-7	TGTGCCATCAGGACGGGACAGGGGACCGACGAGCAGTACTTC	CAIRTGQGTDEQYF
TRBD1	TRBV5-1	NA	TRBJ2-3	TGCGCCAGCAGCTCGACAGGGGGCACAGATACGCAGTATTTT	CASSSTGGTDTQYF
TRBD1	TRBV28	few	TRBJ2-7	TGTGCCAGCAGTTCCCCCCGACAGGGCCCGGAAGGTGGGCAGTACTTC	CASSSPRQGPEGGQYF
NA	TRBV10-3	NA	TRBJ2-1	TGTGCCATCAGAACAGATGATAGCTCCTACAATGAGCAGTTCTTC	CAIRTDDSSYNEQFF
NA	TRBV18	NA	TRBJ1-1	TGTGCCAGCTCACCACGCGGGGGATACGGAATAGATGAAGCTTTCTTT	CASSPRGGYGIDEAFF
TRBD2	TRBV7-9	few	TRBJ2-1	TGTGCCAGCAGCCCAAAAACCGGACTAGCCTACAATGAGCAGTTCTTC	CASSPKTGLAYNEQFF
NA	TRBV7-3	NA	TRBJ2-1	TGTGCCAGCAGCTTATCCCCCCAAGTGGAGCAGTTCTTC	CASSLSPQVEQFF
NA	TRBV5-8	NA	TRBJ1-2	TGTGCCAGCAGCCTACCGACGGTGGGGGGCTACACCTTC	CASSLPTVGGYTF
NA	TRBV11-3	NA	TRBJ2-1	TGTGCCAGCAGCTTTCGGGGTTACAGTCACAATGAGCAGTTCTTC	CASSFRGYSHNEQFF
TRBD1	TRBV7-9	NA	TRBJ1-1	TGTGCCAGCAGCCCAACAGGGGTGGCTATGAACACTGAAGCTTTCTTT	CASSPTGVAMNTEAFF
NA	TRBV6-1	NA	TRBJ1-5	TGTGCCAGCAGTGAAGTGGGAGATAGCAATCAGCCCCAGCATTTT	CASSEVGDSNQPQHF
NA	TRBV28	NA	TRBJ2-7	TGTGCCAGCAGTCTTAGCGGAACCTACGAGCAGTACTTC	CASSLSGTYEQYF
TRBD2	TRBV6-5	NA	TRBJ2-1	TGTGCCAGCATCCGCGGGAGCCCCTACAATGAGCAGTTCTTC	CASIRGSPYNEQFF
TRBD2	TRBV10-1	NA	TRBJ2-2	TGCGCCAGCAGTGTCGGGGGGGCCGGGACCGGGGAGCTGTTTTTT	CASSVGGAGTGELFF
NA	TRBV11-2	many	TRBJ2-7	TGTGCCAGCAGACGTCTCAGGGGACGAAGCTCCTACGAGCAGTACTTC	CASRRLRGRSSYEQYF
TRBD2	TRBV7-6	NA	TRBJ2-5	TGTGCCAGCAGCTTAGTATTAGCGGGAGGAACCCAGTACTTC	CASSLVLAGGTQYF
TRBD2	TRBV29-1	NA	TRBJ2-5	TGCAGCGCCACACCTCTAGCGGGAAAAGAGACCCAGTACTTC	CSATPLAGKETQYF
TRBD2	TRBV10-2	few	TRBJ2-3	TGCGCCAGCAGTGAGTCACCGGGACTAGCGGGAGGGGGAAGCACAGATACGCAGTATTTT	CASSESPGLAGGGSTDTQYF
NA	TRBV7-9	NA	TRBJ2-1	TGTGCCAGCAGCTTAGGGGGGGTTAGGGCCCTCAATGAGCAGTTCTTC	CASSLGGVRALNEQFF